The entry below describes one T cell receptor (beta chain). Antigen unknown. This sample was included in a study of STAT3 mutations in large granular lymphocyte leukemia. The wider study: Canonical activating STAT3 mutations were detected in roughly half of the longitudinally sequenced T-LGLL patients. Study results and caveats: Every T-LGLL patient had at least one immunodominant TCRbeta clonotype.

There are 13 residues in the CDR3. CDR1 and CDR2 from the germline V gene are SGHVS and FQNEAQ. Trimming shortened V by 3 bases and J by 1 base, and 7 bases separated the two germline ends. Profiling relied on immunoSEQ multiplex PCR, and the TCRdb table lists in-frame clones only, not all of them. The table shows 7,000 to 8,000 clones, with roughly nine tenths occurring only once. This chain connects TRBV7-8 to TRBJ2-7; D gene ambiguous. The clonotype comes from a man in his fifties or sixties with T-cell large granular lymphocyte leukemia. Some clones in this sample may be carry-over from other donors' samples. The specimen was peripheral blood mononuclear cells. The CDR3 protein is CASSFDGSYEQYF. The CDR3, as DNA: TGTGCCAGCAGCTTTGACGGTTCCTACGAGCAGTACTTC.